One sample yielded the 12 T cell receptor beta chains listed below, sequenced in a study of blood T cell repertoires in COVID-19. Clones were sequenced by immunoSEQ multiplex PCR, and TCRdb holds only the in-frame ones, with some missing. Found here are 80,000 or so clones, about 92% of them singletons; the top ten hold 2% to 3%. Sample: peripheral blood. All receptors derive from a man aged 50 or older with acute or convalescent COVID-19.

The chain recombines TRBV6-6 with TRBJ2-1, with a tentative D call TRBD2 (5 bases). V dropped 0 bases and J dropped 6 bases, with 12 bases sitting between them. Germline V gene lookup returns CDR1 MNHNY and CDR2 SVGAGI (reference sequence). This CDR3 has 15 amino acids. The CDR3 protein is CASSYSYLAGNEQFF. The CDR3 nucleotides are TGTGCCAGCAGTTACTCATACCTAGCAGGCAATGAGCAGTTCTTC.

This chain connects TRBV11-2 to TRBJ1-1; no reliable D call. Germline CDR1 and CDR2: SGHAT and FQNNGV. The CDR3 consists of 14 residues. Trimming stripped 4 bases from V and 4 bases from J, with 13 bases between. For the CDR3, the DNA is TGTGCCAGCAGCTCCTTCTTAGGAGGCACTGAAGCTTTCTTT. As protein: CASSSFLGGTEAFF.

The V gene is TRBV5-6, the J gene TRBJ1-1; TRBD1 matches 7 bases. This CDR3 has 14 residues. The V gene end was trimmed by 4 bases and the J gene end by 3 bases; junction bases not matched to a gene: 6. The germline CDR1 and CDR2 sequences are SGHDT and YYEEEE. This chain's CDR3 is CASSKGQTYTEAFF. For the CDR3, the DNA is TGTGCCAGCAGCAAGGGACAGACCTACACTGAAGCTTTCTTT.

This clone was counted between two and nine times. The chain recombines TRBV5-4 with TRBJ2-5, with D perhaps TRBD2 (5 bases). V lost 0 bases and J 5 bases, leaving 14 bases between the germline ends. This CDR3 is 15 amino acids long. The V gene's germline CDR1 is SGHNT and CDR2 YYREEE (reference sequence). In DNA, the CDR3 is TGTGCCAGCAGCTTGGATGCGACTTCGGGGGAGACCCAGTACTTC. Translated: CASSLDATSGETQYF.

The chain uses TRBV12-5 and TRBJ1-3; TRBD1 agrees at 7 bases. J was trimmed by 4 bases and V by 4 bases; bases with no gene match: 7. Germline CDR1 and CDR2: LGHNT and FRNRAP. CDR3 size: 15 residues. The DNA of the CDR3 is TGTGCTAGTGGTTCAAGTACAGGGGCCGGAAACACCATATATTTT. It is translated as CASGSSTGAGNTIYF.

This sequence joins TRBV6-2 or TRBV6-3 and TRBJ2-7; TRBD1 might be the D (5 bases). The germline V and J ends were trimmed by 4 bases and 5 bases, with 12 bases remaining between them. In germline, CDR1 is MNHEY, CDR2 SVGEGT. This CDR3 has 13 amino acids. The CDR3 region is CASSLDRGNEQYV. Written as DNA, the CDR3 is TGTGCCAGCAGTTTAGACAGAGGCAACGAGCAGTACGTC.

The chain uses TRBV5-1 and TRBJ2-4; possible D gene TRBD1, 5 bases. The CDR3 has 15 amino acids. Germline assignment: CDR1 SGHRS and CDR2 YFSETQ. V was shortened by 3 bases and J by 6 bases, with 16 bases between the two germline ends. CDR3 residues: CASSSQGYEGNIQYF. The CDR3 bases are TGCGCCAGCAGCTCTCAGGGCTATGAAGGAAACATTCAGTACTTC.

V usage is TRBV7-2 and J usage is TRBJ2-1; unclear D gene. The V gene lost 4 bases and the J gene lost 9 bases, with 7 bases spanning the gap. Germline assignment: CDR1 SGHTA and CDR2 FQGNSA. The CDR3 covers 11 residues. The CDR3 loop is CASSYRSEQFF. CDR3 bases: TGTGCCAGCAGCTATCGGAGTGAGCAGTTCTTC.

In DNA form, the CDR3 reads TGTGCCAGCAGCTTAGCTAGCGGGAGTCCCCTCGAGCAGTACTTC. It is translated as CASSLASGSPLEQYF. The chain links TRBV7-2 to TRBJ2-7; 9 nucleotides align to TRBD2. The CDR3 length is 15 residues. J lost 6 bases, V lost 0 bases, and 6 bases had no gene match. CDR1 and CDR2 from the germline V gene are SGHTA and FQGNSA.

This chain joins TRBV2 and TRBJ2-7, with D uncertain. V was clipped by 1 base and J by 0 bases, with 13 bases between them. CDR3 length equals 16 residues. The germline gives CDR1 SNHLY, CDR2 FYNNEI. The CDR3 DNA sequence: TGTGCCAGCAGTGAAGGGCACGCATTTTACTCCTACGAGCAGTACTTC. Its protein product is CASSEGHAFYSYEQYF. Complete variable domain (other parts from reference TRBV2 and TRBJ2-7): EPEVTQTPSHQVTQMGQEVILRCVPISNHLYFYWYRQILGQKVEFLVSFYNNEISEKSEIFDDQFSVERPDGSNFTLKIRSTKLEDSAMYFCASSEGHAFYSYEQYFGPGTRLTVT.

The J gene is TRBJ1-2, the V gene TRBV11-2; unclear D gene. Deletions cut 5 bases from V and 6 bases from J, with 16 bases between. Germline CDR1 reads SGHAT; CDR2 reads FQNNGV. The CDR3 runs to 14 residues. The CDR3, as DNA: TGTGCCAGCAGCCCCGACCCCGGGTCAGATGGCTACACCTTC. This sequence encodes CASSPDPGSDGYTF.

This clone was counted only a few times. The J gene is TRBJ2-3, the V gene TRBV11-2; D possibly corresponds to TRBD1 (6 bases). V shed 5 bases and J shed 3 bases, with 12 bases lying between them. The CDR3 length is 14 residues. The V gene's germline CDR1 is SGHAT and CDR2 FQNNGV. As DNA, the CDR3 is TGTGCCAGCAGCATGGGACAATTTACAGATACGCAGTATTTT. Translating gives CASSMGQFTDTQYF.